Below are 31 T cell receptor beta chains sequenced from a single sample in a study of cytomegalovirus exposure and HLA in healthy donors (dated by TCRdb to about 2017). Library preparation was by the immunoSEQ multiplex PCR assay. The multiplex PCR relied on a mix of 60 forward primers for TCR Vbeta segments and 13 reverse primers for TCR Jbeta segments. TCRdb retrieved this table from immuneACCESS and kept in-frame rearrangements only. Not all clones are present; in checked studies, unresolved V genes account for under half, and no reason is known for the remainder. Within this sample are under 300,000 clones, with nearly 95% of them counted one time only. Around 1.7% of the sample rests with the top ten. Material for sequencing was PBMCs. The origin of the receptors is a girl aged 2-10 years in good health and CMV-seronegative.

The gene calls are TRBV20-1 and TRBJ2-5; 7 bases agree with TRBD2. V gave up 5 bases and J gave up 3 bases; unmatched junction bases: 0. Germline CDR1 reads DFQATT; CDR2 reads SNEGSKA (reference sequence). The CDR3 covers 11 residues. CDR3 DNA: TGCAGTGCTGGGACTAAAGAGACCCAGTACTTC. It translates to CSAGTKETQYF.

This sequence joins TRBV5-4 and TRBJ2-2; unclear D gene. Germline assignment: CDR1 SGHNT and CDR2 YYREEE (reference sequence). V was trimmed by 2 bases and J by 0 bases, leaving 8 bases between them. This CDR3 is 15 amino acids long. The CDR3 spells CASSFPGSNTGELFF. CDR3 DNA: TGTGCCAGCAGCTTTCCCGGGTCGAACACCGGGGAGCTGTTTTTT.

This rearrangement joins TRBV19 to TRBJ1-2, with D possibly TRBD1 on 5 matching bases. In germline, CDR1 is LNHDA, CDR2 SQIVND (reference sequence). This CDR3 has 17 residues. The V and J ends lost 3 bases and 3 bases respectively, with 20 bases between them. The CDR3 coding sequence is TGTGCCAGTAGTATTCCTACCGACAGCCCGAGTGACTATGGCTACACCTTC. It yields the protein CASSIPTDSPSDYGYTF.

V gene TRBV2 combines with J gene TRBJ2-2; tentatively, D is TRBD1 (5 bases). The germline gives CDR1 SNHLY, CDR2 FYNNEI. Trimming pared 9 bases from V and 5 bases from J, leaving 10 bases between. The CDR3 length is 12 residues. The CDR3 spells CASRTRTGELFF. DNA of the CDR3: TGTGCCAGTCGGACAAGAACCGGGGAGCTGTTTTTT.

This rearrangement joins TRBV7-8 to TRBJ2-7; TRBD1 matches at 8 bases. J gave up 10 bases and V 4 bases, and 12 bases lay outside the gene matches. This CDR3 comprises 14 residues. Germline lookup yields CDR1 SGHVS and CDR2 FQNEAQ. CDR3 sequence reads: CASSYRDRFLKQYF. The DNA of the CDR3 is TGTGCCAGCAGCTACCGGGACAGGTTTTTGAAACAGTACTTC.

The J gene is TRBJ1-2, the V gene TRBV7-9; a weak D match, TRBD1 (5 bases). Trimming shortened V by 3 bases and J by 5 bases, and 13 bases separated the two germline ends. The length of the CDR3 is 14 residues. From germline, CDR1 is SEHNR and CDR2 FQNEAQ (reference sequence). The DNA for the CDR3 is TGTGCCAGCAGCTTGGCGGGACGGACATATGGCTACACCTTC. Translation: CASSLAGRTYGYTF.

The rearrangement links TRBV15 to TRBJ2-6; 7 bases line up with TRBD1. J gave up 1 base and V 1 base, and 7 bases lay outside the gene matches. Germline CDR1 reads LNHNV; CDR2 reads YYDKDF (reference sequence). The CDR3 is 18 amino acids. CDR3 sequence: CATSRVTGVRSGANVLTF. CDR3 in DNA: TGTGCCACCAGCAGAGTAACAGGGGTACGGTCTGGGGCCAACGTCCTGACTTTC.

This clone has just one count. The chain carries TRBV30 and TRBJ2-4, with D maybe TRBD1 (6 bases). The CDR3 runs to 13 residues. Germline CDR1 is GTSNPN and CDR2 is SVGIG (reference sequence). The V end lost 4 bases, the J end lost 3 bases, and 10 bases lay between the germline ends. CDR3 sequence reads: CAWNGQHKNIQYF. The CDR3 region has the DNA TGTGCCTGGAACGGACAGCACAAAAACATTCAGTACTTC. The whole variable domain, filled in from reference TRBV30 and TRBJ2-4, reads SQTIHQWPATLVQPVGSPLSLECTVEGTSNPNLYWYRQAAGRGLQLLFYSVGIGQISSEVPQNLSASRPQDRQFILSSKKLLLSDSGFYLCAWNGQHKNIQYFGAGTRLSVL.

This clone was observed a handful of times. CDR3 amino acids: CASSEPGQGTNYGYTF. Here the CDR3 DNA reads TGTGCCAGCAGTGAGCCGGGACAGGGAACCAACTATGGCTACACCTTC. The gene calls are TRBV25-1 and TRBJ1-2; 9 bases align to TRBD1. The V gene's germline CDR1 is MGHDK and CDR2 SYGVNS. The CDR3 length is 16 residues. Germline trimming cut 3 bases from V and 2 bases from J; bases unmatched to any gene: 7.

The chain uses TRBV7-8 and TRBJ2-1, with 9 positions matching TRBD2. Germline trimming cut 5 bases from V and 3 bases from J; bases unmatched to any gene: 8. Germline CDR1 and CDR2: SGHVS and FQNEAQ. The CDR3 consists of 16 residues. CDR3 sequence: CASSPSSGGDYNEQFF. CDR3 DNA: TGTGCCAGCAGCCCGAGTAGCGGGGGAGACTACAATGAGCAGTTCTTC.

V usage is TRBV15 and J usage is TRBJ2-3, with unresolved D. Between the trimmed V and J ends, which lost 3 bases and 3 bases, there was a span of 4 bases. Germline V gene sequence: CDR1 LNHNV, CDR2 YYDKDF (reference sequence). The CDR3 length is 12 residues. The CDR3 reads CATSSLTDTQYF. CDR3 bases: TGTGCCACCAGCAGTTTAACAGATACGCAGTATTTT.

The V and J genes are TRBV6-1 and TRBJ1-1; no definite D call. CDR1 MNHNS and CDR2 SASEGT come from the germline V gene. Between the trimmed V and J ends, which lost 2 bases and 10 bases, there was a span of 17 bases. The CDR3 has 14 residues. For the CDR3, the DNA is TGTGCCAGCAGTGAAAGCGGCAGACCCGGTGGAGCTTTCTTT. As protein: CASSESGRPGGAFF.

This clone was detected only once. This chain connects TRBV5-1 to TRBJ1-1; perhaps TRBD1 as D (5 bases). Trimming stripped 2 bases from V and 5 bases from J, with 16 bases between. CDR1 and CDR2 (germline): SGHRS, YFSETQ. The CDR3 is 15 residues long. CDR3 region: CASSLTGTVGTEAFF. CDR3 coding DNA: TGCGCCAGCAGCTTAACCGGGACTGTGGGTACTGAAGCTTTCTTT.

The chain carries TRBV7-8 and TRBJ1-3; 8 bases are shared with TRBD1. The germline gives CDR1 SGHVS, CDR2 FQNEAQ. This CDR3 has 14 amino acids. With 5 bases clipped from V and 6 bases from J, the junction kept 6 bases outside the gene matches. CDR3 residues: CASSARTGTNTIYF. CDR3 DNA sequence: TGTGCCAGCAGCGCAAGGACAGGGACAAACACCATATATTTT.

Only one count was recorded for this clone. V is TRBV10-1 and J is TRBJ2-3; tentative D call: TRBD2 (5 bases). CDR1 and CDR2 from the germline V gene are WNHNN and SYGVQD (reference sequence). The CDR3 runs 16 residues. Trimming stripped 0 bases from V and 4 bases from J, with 14 bases between. The CDR3 is CASSESFLAGADTQYF. As DNA, the CDR3 is TGCGCCAGCAGTGAGTCTTTTCTCGCCGGGGCAGATACGCAGTATTTT.

The chain has TRBV7-8 and TRBJ1-2; D unresolved. V dropped 3 bases and J dropped 4 bases, with 9 bases sitting between them. This CDR3 has 13 residues. Germline V CDR1 and CDR2: SGHVS, FQNEAQ. Here the CDR3 reads CASSLAQSYGYTF. CDR3 in DNA: TGTGCCAGCAGCTTGGCCCAATCCTATGGCTACACCTTC.

The chain has TRBV10-3 and TRBJ1-2; 10 nucleotides align to TRBD1. V shed 3 bases, J shed 4 bases, and the junction held 11 bases outside the gene matches. The CDR3 is 17 amino acids. Per the germline V gene, CDR1 is ENHRY and CDR2 is SYGVKD. CDR3 in amino acids: CAISDPTPGQGIYGYTF. In nucleotides, the CDR3 is TGTGCCATCAGTGATCCCACCCCGGGACAGGGGATCTATGGCTACACCTTC.

The chain links TRBV9 to TRBJ2-7; a possible D gene is TRBD1 (5 bases). This CDR3 is 14 amino acids long. Between the trimmed V and J ends, which lost 0 bases and 5 bases, there was a span of 12 bases. The V gene's germline CDR1 is SGDLS and CDR2 YYNGEE. CDR3 residues: CASSVVDSPDEQYF. The CDR3 DNA follows: TGTGCCAGCAGCGTAGTAGACAGCCCAGACGAGCAGTACTTC.

This clone was seen only once. The V call is TRBV5-1, the J call TRBJ2-7, with 7 bases that match TRBD2. Trimming cost V 5 bases and J 0 bases; bases outside gene matches: 5. The CDR3 contains 14 residues. Germline V gene sequence: CDR1 SGHRS, CDR2 YFSETQ. This CDR3 reads CASRTSSVSYEQYF. Written as DNA, the CDR3 is TGCGCCAGCAGGACTAGCAGTGTCTCCTACGAGCAGTACTTC.

The chain joins TRBV6-5 to TRBJ1-3, with 8 bases identical to TRBD1. Germline CDR1 is MNHEY and CDR2 is SVGAGI. J lost 3 bases, V lost 5 bases, and 3 bases had no gene match. The CDR3 is made up of 14 amino acids. CDR3 DNA sequence: TGTGCCAGCAGTCGACAGGGGAATGGAAACACCATATATTTT. The encoded protein is CASSRQGNGNTIYF.

This clone was picked up a small number of times. The genes are TRBV6-6 and TRBJ1-5; tentatively, D is TRBD1 (6 bases). This CDR3 has 12 amino acids. Germline loops: CDR1 MNHNY, CDR2 SVGAGI (reference sequence). V lost 7 bases, J lost 6 bases, and 10 bases lay in between. CDR3 residues: CASNTGFQPQHF. The CDR3 DNA sequence: TGTGCCAGCAACACAGGGTTTCAGCCCCAGCATTTT.

V usage is TRBV28 and J usage is TRBJ1-5; 8 bases align to TRBD1. The J call could be wrong; TRBJ2-3 is a better fit for the DNA end. The germline CDR1 and CDR2 sequences are MDHEN and SYDVKM. The CDR3 length is 16 residues. The CDR3 loop reads CASSSKLRGRGQPQYF. The CDR3 nucleotides read TGTGCCAGCAGTTCAAAACTCAGGGGGCGCGGTCAGCCCCAGTATTTT.

The V gene is TRBV6-5, the J gene TRBJ2-2, with TRBD1 identical over 12 bases. V lost 4 bases to trimming and J lost 5 bases; unmatched junction nucleotides: 5. Germline CDR1 is MNHEY and CDR2 is SVGAGI. This CDR3 is built from 16 residues. CDR3 amino acids: CASSSRDRGPTGELFF. In DNA form, the CDR3 reads TGTGCCAGCAGTTCCCGGGACAGGGGGCCTACCGGGGAGCTGTTTTTT.

The chain recombines TRBV2 with TRBJ1-2; D call uncertain. Germline CDR1 SNHLY, CDR2 FYNNEI. V was pared by 2 bases and J by 6 bases, with 10 bases between. This CDR3 comprises 13 residues. The CDR3 region is CASSEPPGDGYTF. The CDR3 coding sequence is TGTGCCAGCAGTGAACCACCCGGGGATGGCTACACCTTC. The full variable domain, its missing parts supplied by reference TRBV2 and TRBJ1-2, is EPEVTQTPSHQVTQMGQEVILRCVPISNHLYFYWYRQILGQKVEFLVSFYNNEISEKSEIFDDQFSVERPDGSNFTLKIRSTKLEDSAMYFCASSEPPGDGYTFGSGTRLTVV.

This clone appeared a single time. This chain links TRBV4-2 with TRBJ1-4, with 7 bases identical to TRBD1. The germline V gene has CDR1 LGHNA and CDR2 YNFKEQ. Losses at the gene ends were 4 bases for V and 0 bases for J; bases not matched to a gene: 5. There are 16 residues in the CDR3. CDR3 sequence (DNA): TGTGCCAGCAGCCTAGGGACAGCAGCAACTAATGAAAAACTGTTTTTT. Translating gives CASSLGTAATNEKLFF.

The chain is built from TRBV5-5 and TRBJ2-1; D is uncertain. Trimming stripped 0 bases from V and 7 bases from J, with 17 bases between. This CDR3 has 16 residues. Germline CDR1 SGHKS, CDR2 YYEKEE (reference sequence). The DNA for the CDR3 is TGTGCCAGCAGCTTGGTCTTCATCCGGGTTAGGAATGAGCAGTTCTTC. This gives the protein CASSLVFIRVRNEQFF.

The rearrangement uses TRBV6-6 and TRBJ2-4; TRBD1 matches 8 bases. Germline V lookup: CDR1 MNHNY, CDR2 SVGAGI (reference sequence). This CDR3 has 15 amino acids. V gave up 7 bases and J gave up 0 bases; unmatched junction bases: 5. CDR3 nucleotide sequence: TGTGCCAGCACTCCGGGACAGGTAGCCAAAAACATTCAGTACTTC. It codes for CASTPGQVAKNIQYF.

The rearrangement links TRBV14 to TRBJ2-2; D is perhaps TRBD2 (6 bases). The CDR3 has 15 residues. Germline lookup yields CDR1 SGHDN and CDR2 FVKESK. Trimming took 4 bases from V and 3 from J, leaving 12 bases between them. The CDR3 loop is CASSPRGLYTGELFF. CDR3 nucleotides: TGTGCCAGCAGCCCACGGGGACTTTACACCGGGGAGCTGTTTTTT.

This clone was counted a single time. The rearrangement links TRBV28 to TRBJ2-7; D not resolved. Germline CDR1 reads MDHEN; CDR2 reads SYDVKM. The CDR3 has 16 amino acids. The ends were cut back, 4 bases at V and 1 base at J, with 17 bases in the middle. CDR3: CASSSLIISGSYEQYF. CDR3 nucleotide sequence: TGTGCCAGCAGTTCTCTGATCATCTCGGGTTCCTACGAGCAGTACTTC.

The rearrangement joins TRBV14 to TRBJ1-4; tentatively, D is TRBD1 (5 bases). Per germline, CDR1 SGHDN and CDR2 FVKESK. This CDR3 region has 14 residues. Trimming shortened V by 1 base and J by 8 bases, and 11 bases separated the two germline ends. CDR3 residues: CASSQVRVGEKLFF. CDR3 sequence (DNA): TGTGCCAGCAGCCAAGTCAGGGTTGGCGAAAAACTGTTTTTT. Full variable domain (missing parts from reference TRBV14 and TRBJ1-4): EAGVTQFPSHSVIEKGQTVTLRCDPISGHDNLYWYRRVMGKEIKFLLHFVKESKQDESGMPNNRFLAERTGGTYSTLKVQPAELEDSGVYFCASSQVRVGEKLFFGSGTQLSVL.

V is TRBV6-1 and J is TRBJ1-5; a weak D match, TRBD1 (5 bases). Germline V lookup: CDR1 MNHNS, CDR2 SASEGT. This CDR3 contains 15 residues. Trimming removed 1 base from V and 4 bases from J, with 11 bases in between. CDR3 region: CASSEVWGGNQPQHF. DNA of the CDR3: TGTGCCAGCAGTGAAGTTTGGGGGGGAAATCAGCCCCAGCATTTT.